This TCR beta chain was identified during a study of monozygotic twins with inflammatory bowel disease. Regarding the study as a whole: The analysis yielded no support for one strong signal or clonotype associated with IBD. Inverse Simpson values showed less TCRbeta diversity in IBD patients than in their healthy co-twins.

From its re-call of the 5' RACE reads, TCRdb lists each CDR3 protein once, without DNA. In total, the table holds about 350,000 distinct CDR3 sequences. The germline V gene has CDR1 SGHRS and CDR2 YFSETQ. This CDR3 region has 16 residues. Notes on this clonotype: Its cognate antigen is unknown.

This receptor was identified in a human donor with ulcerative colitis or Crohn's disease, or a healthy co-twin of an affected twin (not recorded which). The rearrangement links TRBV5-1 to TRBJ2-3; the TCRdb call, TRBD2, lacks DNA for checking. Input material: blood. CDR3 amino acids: CASSREGRTSTDTQYF. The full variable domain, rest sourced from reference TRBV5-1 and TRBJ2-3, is KAGVTQTPRYLIKTRGQQVTLSCSPISGHRSVSWYQQTPGQGLQFLFEYFSETQRNKGNFPGRFSGRQFSNSRSEMNVSTLELGDSALYLCASSREGRTSTDTQYFGPGTRLTVL.